These 3 T cell receptor beta chains came from one sample sequenced in a study of blood T cell repertoires in COVID-19. Sequencing was performed with immunoSEQ multiplex PCR; in TCRdb, only in-frame clones are kept and a portion is missing. Of around 180,000 clones listed, more than 75% were seen once; the top ten hold 17%. Sequencing used PBMCs or T cells enriched from blood (not recorded which). The receptor source for this set is a woman between 45 and 60 years old with acute COVID-19.

This clone has just one count. The chain combines TRBV7-3 with TRBJ1-1; D is unclear. Per the germline V gene, CDR1 is SGHTA and CDR2 is FQGTGA. Trimming removed 5 bases from V and 3 bases from J, with 10 bases in between. The CDR3 runs to 13 residues. The CDR3 nucleotides are TGTGCCAGCAGCCCCGGGGTTGACACTGAAGCTTTCTTT. Translated, it gives CASSPGVDTEAFF.

The chain uses TRBV28 and TRBJ1-2, with TRBD1 matching 7 bases. CDR1 and CDR2 (germline): MDHEN, SYDVKM. The trim removed 5 bases at V and 3 bases at J, leaving 6 bases unmatched. This CDR3 is built from 14 residues. The DNA of the CDR3 is TGTGCCAGCAGTACAACAGGGGACCACTATGGCTACACCTTC. Its translation: CASSTTGDHYGYTF.

This clone has just a few counts. This sample also contains other DNA sequences that code for the same CDR3. The rearrangement uses TRBV9 and TRBJ1-3; D call uncertain. In germline, CDR1 is SGDLS, CDR2 YYNGEE. V lost 3 bases, J lost 0 bases, and 4 bases lay in between. The CDR3 length is 13 residues. The CDR3 nucleotides read TGTGCCAGCAGCGCAAACTCTGGAAACACCATATATTTT. It specifies CASSANSGNTIYF.